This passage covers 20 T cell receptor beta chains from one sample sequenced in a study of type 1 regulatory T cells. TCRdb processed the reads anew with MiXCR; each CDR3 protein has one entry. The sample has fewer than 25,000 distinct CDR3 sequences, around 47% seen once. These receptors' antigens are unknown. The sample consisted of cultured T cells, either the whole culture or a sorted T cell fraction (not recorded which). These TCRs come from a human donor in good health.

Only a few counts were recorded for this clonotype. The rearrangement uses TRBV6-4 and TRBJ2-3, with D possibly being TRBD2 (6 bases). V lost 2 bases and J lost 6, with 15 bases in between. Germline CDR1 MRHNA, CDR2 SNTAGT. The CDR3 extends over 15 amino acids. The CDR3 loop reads CASSDPGLGVDTQYF. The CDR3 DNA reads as TGTGCCAGCAGTGACCCGGGACTGGGGGTGGATACGCAGTATTTT.

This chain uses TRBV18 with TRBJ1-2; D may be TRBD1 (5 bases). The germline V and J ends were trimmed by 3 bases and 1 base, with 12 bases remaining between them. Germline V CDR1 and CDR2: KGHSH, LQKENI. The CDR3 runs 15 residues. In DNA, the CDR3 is TGTGCCAGCTCACCTACGACAGTTCTTAACTATGGCTACACCTTC. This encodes CASSPTTVLNYGYTF.

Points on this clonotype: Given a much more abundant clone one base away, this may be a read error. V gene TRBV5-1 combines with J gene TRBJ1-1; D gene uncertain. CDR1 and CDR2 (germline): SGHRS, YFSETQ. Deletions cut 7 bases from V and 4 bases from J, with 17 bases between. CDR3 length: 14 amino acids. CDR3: CASGFSGLSTEAFF. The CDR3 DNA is TGCGCCAGCGGATTTTCGGGCCTGAGCACTGAAGCTTTCTTT. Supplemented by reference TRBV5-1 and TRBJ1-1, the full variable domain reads KAGVTQTPRYLIKTRGQQVTLSCSPISGHRSVSWYQQTPGQGLQFLFEYFSETQRNKGNFPGRFSGRQFSNSRSEMNVSTLELGDSALYLCASGFSGLSTEAFFGQGTRLTVV.

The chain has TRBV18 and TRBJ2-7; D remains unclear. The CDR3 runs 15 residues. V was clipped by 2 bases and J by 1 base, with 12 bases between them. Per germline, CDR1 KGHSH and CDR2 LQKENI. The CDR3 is CASSPSLSLSYEQYF. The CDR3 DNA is TGTGCCAGCTCACCATCCCTCTCCCTTTCCTACGAGCAGTACTTC.

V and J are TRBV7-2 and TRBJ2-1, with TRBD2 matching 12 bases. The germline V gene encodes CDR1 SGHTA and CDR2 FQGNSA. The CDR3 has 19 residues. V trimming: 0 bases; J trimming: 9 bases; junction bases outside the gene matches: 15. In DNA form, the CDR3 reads TGTGCCAGCAGCTTAGCGCGTGGGAGGACTAGCGGGGCGATTGGTGAGCAGTTCTTC. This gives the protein CASSLARGRTSGAIGEQFF.

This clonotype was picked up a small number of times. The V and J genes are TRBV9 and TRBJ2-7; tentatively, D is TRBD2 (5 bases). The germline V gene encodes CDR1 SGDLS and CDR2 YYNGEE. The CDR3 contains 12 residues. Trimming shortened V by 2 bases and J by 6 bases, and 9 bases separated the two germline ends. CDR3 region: CASSVGVGEQYF. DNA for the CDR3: TGTGCCAGCAGCGTGGGAGTCGGCGAGCAGTACTTC.

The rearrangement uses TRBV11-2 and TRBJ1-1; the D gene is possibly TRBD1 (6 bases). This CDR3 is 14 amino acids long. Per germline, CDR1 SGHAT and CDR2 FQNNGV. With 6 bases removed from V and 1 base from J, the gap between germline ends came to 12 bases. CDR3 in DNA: TGTGCCAGCAGGCGAGGGGGATGGAACACTGAAGCTTTCTTT. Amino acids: CASRRGGWNTEAFF.

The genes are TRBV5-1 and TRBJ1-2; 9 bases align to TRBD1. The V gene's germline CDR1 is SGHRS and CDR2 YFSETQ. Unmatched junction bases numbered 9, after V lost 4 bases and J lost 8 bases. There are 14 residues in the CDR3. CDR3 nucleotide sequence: TGCGCCAGCAGCCAGGGACAGGGAGCAGCCGGCTACACCTTC. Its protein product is CASSQGQGAAGYTF.

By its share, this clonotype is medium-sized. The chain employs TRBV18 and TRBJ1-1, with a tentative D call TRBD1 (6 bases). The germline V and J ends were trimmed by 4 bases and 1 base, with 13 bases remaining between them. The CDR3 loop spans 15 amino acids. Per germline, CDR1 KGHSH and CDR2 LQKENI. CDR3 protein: CASSLHRVGNTEAFF. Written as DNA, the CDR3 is TGTGCCAGCTCACTACACAGGGTTGGGAACACTGAAGCTTTCTTT.

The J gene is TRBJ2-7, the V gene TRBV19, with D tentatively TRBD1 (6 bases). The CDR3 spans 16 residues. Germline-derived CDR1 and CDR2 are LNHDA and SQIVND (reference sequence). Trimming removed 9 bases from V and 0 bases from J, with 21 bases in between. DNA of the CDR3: TGTGCCAGCTCAAAGGGGTGGGACACAGGCTCCTACGAGCAGTACTTC. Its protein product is CASSKGWDTGSYEQYF.

This CDR3 reads CASRTSGAFNSPLHF. CDR3 DNA: TGTGCCAGCAGAACCTCTGGAGCCTTTAATTCACCCCTCCACTTT. This sequence joins TRBV6-5 and TRBJ1-6; D is uncertain. V dropped 6 bases and J dropped 6 bases, with 15 bases sitting between them. The CDR3 sequence is 15 residues long. Germline V gene sequence: CDR1 MNHEY, CDR2 SVGAGI.

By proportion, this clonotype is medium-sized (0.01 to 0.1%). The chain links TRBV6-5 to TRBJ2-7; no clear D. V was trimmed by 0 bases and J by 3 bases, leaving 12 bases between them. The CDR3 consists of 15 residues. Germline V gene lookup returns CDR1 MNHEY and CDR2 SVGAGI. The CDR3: CASSYSIGFDYEQYF. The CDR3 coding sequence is TGTGCCAGCAGTTACTCGATAGGGTTCGACTACGAGCAGTACTTC.

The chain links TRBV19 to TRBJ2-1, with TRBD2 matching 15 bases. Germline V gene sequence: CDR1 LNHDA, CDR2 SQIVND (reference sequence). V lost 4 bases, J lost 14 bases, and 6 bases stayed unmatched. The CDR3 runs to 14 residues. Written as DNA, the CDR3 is TGTGCCAGTAGTACGGGACTAGCGGGGGGCCTAGAGTTCTTC. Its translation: CASSTGLAGGLEFF.

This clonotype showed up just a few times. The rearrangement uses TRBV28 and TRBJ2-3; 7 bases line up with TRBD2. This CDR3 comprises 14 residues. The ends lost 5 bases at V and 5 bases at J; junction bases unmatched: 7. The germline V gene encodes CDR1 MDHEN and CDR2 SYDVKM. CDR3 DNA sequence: TGTGCCAGCAGTAAGCAGGGAGGGGTAGATACGCAGTATTTT. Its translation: CASSKQGGVDTQYF.

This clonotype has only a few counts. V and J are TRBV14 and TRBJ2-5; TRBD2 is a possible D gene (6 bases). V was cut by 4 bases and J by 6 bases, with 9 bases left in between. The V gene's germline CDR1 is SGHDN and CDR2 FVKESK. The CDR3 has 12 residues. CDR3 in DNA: TGTGCCAGCAGCCCAAGCGGGCAGACCCAGTACTTC. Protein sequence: CASSPSGQTQYF. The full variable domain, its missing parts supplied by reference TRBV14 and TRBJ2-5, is EAGVTQFPSHSVIEKGQTVTLRCDPISGHDNLYWYRRVMGKEIKFLLHFVKESKQDESGMPNNRFLAERTGGTYSTLKVQPAELEDSGVYFCASSPSGQTQYFGPGTRLLVL.

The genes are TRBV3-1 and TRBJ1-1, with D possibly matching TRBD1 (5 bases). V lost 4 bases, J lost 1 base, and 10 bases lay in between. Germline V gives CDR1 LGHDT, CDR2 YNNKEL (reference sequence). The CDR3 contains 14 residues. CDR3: CASSRLGRNTEAFF. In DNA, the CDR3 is TGTGCCAGCAGCCGATTGGGACGGAACACTGAAGCTTTCTTT.

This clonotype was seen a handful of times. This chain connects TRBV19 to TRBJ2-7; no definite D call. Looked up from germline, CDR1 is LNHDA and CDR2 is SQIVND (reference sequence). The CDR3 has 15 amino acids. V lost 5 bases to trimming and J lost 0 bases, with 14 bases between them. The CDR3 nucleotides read TGTGCCAGTAGTTCTTCGACGGTGAGCTCCTACGAGCAGTACTTC. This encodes CASSSSTVSSYEQYF.

CDR3 in DNA: TGTGCCAGCAGCCACGACAGCGGGTACCTACAAGAGACCCAGTACTTC. Amino acids: CASSHDSGYLQETQYF. The chain combines TRBV7-2 with TRBJ2-5; the D gene is possibly TRBD2 (6 bases). The V end was cut by 5 bases, the J end by 2 bases, with 18 bases between. CDR3 length: 16 residues. Germline-derived CDR1 and CDR2 are SGHTA and FQGNSA.

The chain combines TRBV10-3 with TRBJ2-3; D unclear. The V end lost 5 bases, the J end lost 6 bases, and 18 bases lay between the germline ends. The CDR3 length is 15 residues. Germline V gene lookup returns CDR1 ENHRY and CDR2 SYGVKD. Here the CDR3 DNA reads TGTGCCATCAGTCCCGCCTTCGGACCCCGGGATACGCAGTATTTT. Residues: CAISPAFGPRDTQYF.

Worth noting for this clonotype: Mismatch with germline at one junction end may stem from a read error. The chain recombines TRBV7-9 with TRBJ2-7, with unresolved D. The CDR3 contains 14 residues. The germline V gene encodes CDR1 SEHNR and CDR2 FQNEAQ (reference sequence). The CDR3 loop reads CASSLDALSYEQYF. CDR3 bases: TGTGCCAGCAGTTTAGACGCCCTCTCCTACGAGCAGTACTTC.